These T cell receptor beta chains were read from a single sample in a study of T cells in Graves' hyperthyroidism and ophthalmopathy. TCRdb reprocessed the multiplex PCR reads via MiXCR and lists one record per CDR3 protein. The table has some 800,000 distinct CDR3 sequences, 38% seen once. The sample comprised blood. These receptors all come from a young man with Graves' hyperthyroidism. Both conserved end residues are part of each CDR3. A D gene is named only where the DNA matches it firmly. Size tells how often a clone was seen (once, few, many) or the class of an expanded clone, and some rows leave it out.

V gene	J gene	D gene	clone size	CDR3 protein	CDR3 DNA
TRBV25-1	TRBJ1-4	NA	many	CASRGGAGEKLFF	TGTGCCAGCAGGGGGGGGGCAGGGGAAAAACTGTTTTTT
TRBV19	TRBJ1-2	NA	many	CASAGVGYGYTF	TGTGCCAGCGCCGGGGTAGGGTATGGCTACACCTTC
TRBV29-1	TRBJ1-1	TRBD1	many	CSARGVDTEAFF	TGCAGCGCCAGGGGGGTGGACACTGAAGCTTTCTTT
TRBV5-1	TRBJ1-1	NA	few	CASSPIWLENTEAFF	TGCGCCAGCAGCCCTATCTGGTTGGAGAACACTGAAGCTTTCTTT
TRBV25-1	TRBJ2-7	NA	many	CASDQSGVLREQYF	TGTGCCAGCGACCAATCCGGGGTCCTAAGAGAGCAGTACTTC
TRBV25-1	TRBJ1-6	NA	NA	CASSYSSSPENSPLHF	TGTGCCAGCAGTTACTCGAGCAGCCCGGAGAATTCACCCCTCCACTTT
TRBV7-2	TRBJ1-2	TRBD1	few	CASSLDFQGVGGYTF	TGTGCCAGCAGCTTAGATTTTCAGGGGGTAGGTGGCTACACCTTC
TRBV29-1	TRBJ1-4	TRBD1	NA	CSVEGRDRGSTNEKLFF	TGCAGCGTTGAAGGCCGGGACAGGGGCTCAACTAATGAAAAACTGTTTTTT
TRBV12-3/TRBV12-4	TRBJ2-5	NA	NA	CASGSDLQETQYF	TGTGCTAGTGGGTCCGATCTCCAAGAGACCCAGTACTTC
TRBV11-2	TRBJ1-2	TRBD1	NA	CASSLGPGTGGYGYTF	TGTGCCAGCAGCTTAGGACCCGGGACAGGGGGCTATGGCTACACCTTC
TRBV7-2	TRBJ2-7	TRBD2	few	CASSVGGGFLYEQYF	TGTGCCAGCAGCGTCGGGGGGGGGTTTCTCTACGAGCAGTACTTC
TRBV29-1	TRBJ2-7	NA	NA	CSFSRDGSYEQYF	TGCAGCTTCAGCCGGGACGGATCCTACGAGCAGTACTTC
TRBV7-2	TRBJ2-6	NA	many	CASSLTGYSGANVLTF	TGTGCCAGCAGCTTGACGGGTTACTCTGGGGCCAACGTCCTGACTTTC
TRBV4-1	TRBJ2-7	NA	few	CASSQVTSSEQYF	TGCGCCAGCAGCCAAGTGACAAGCAGCGAGCAGTACTTC
TRBV6-5	TRBJ1-2	NA	many	CASSEDGRAGGYTF	TGTGCCAGCAGTGAGGACGGACGGGCTGGGGGCTACACCTTC
TRBV28	TRBJ2-7	TRBD2	NA	CASRSTGGPYEQYF	TGTGCCAGCAGGTCAACGGGAGGGCCCTACGAGCAGTACTTC
TRBV11-1	TRBJ2-7	TRBD1	NA	CASSLSYGTGASYEQYF	TGTGCCAGCAGCTTATCTTACGGGACAGGGGCGTCCTACGAGCAGTACTTC
TRBV6-1	TRBJ1-5	NA	NA	CASSFSGRDQPQHF	TGTGCCAGCAGTTTTAGCGGTCGGGATCAGCCCCAGCATTTT
TRBV29-1	TRBJ1-1	NA	many	CSVELTETGPAFF	TGCAGCGTTGAACTTACCGAGACAGGACCGGCTTTCTTT
TRBV29-1	TRBJ1-1	NA	many	CSVEAEMNTEAFF	TGCAGCGTTGAAGCAGAGATGAACACTGAAGCTTTCTTT
TRBV9	TRBJ1-1	NA	many	CASSAAPGLPNTEAFF	TGTGCCAGCAGCGCCGCCCCAGGATTACCGAACACTGAAGCTTTCTTT
TRBV5-1	TRBJ1-1	NA	NA	CASSPNRLSMNTEAFF	TGCGCCAGCAGTCCTAACAGGTTATCCATGAACACTGAAGCTTTCTTT
TRBV12-3/TRBV12-4	TRBJ2-7	TRBD2	NA	CASGGTSGRIPYEQYF	TGTGCCAGCGGGGGGACTAGCGGGAGGATCCCCTACGAGCAGTACTTC
TRBV7-9	TRBJ1-1	NA	NA	CASSPSPGNTEAFF	TGTGCCAGCAGCCCCTCCCCAGGGAACACTGAAGCTTTCTTT
TRBV12-3/TRBV12-4	TRBJ1-5	TRBD1	few	CASRSGGEQPQHF	TGTGCCAGCAGATCAGGGGGCGAGCAGCCCCAGCATTTT
TRBV9	TRBJ2-2	TRBD2	few	CASSPTGTSTGELFF	TGTGCCAGCAGCCCGACCGGGACTAGCACCGGGGAGCTGTTTTTT
TRBV2	TRBJ1-5	NA	many	CASSVEQGNQPQHF	TGTGCCAGCAGCGTAGAACAGGGAAATCAGCCCCAGCATTTT
TRBV10-3	TRBJ2-7	TRBD1	many	CAIREGTGVRYEQYF	TGTGCCATCAGAGAGGGGACAGGGGTGAGGTACGAGCAGTACTTC
TRBV25-1	TRBJ1-1	NA	NA	CASSDPTTGTRNTEAFF	TGTGCCAGCAGTGACCCAACTACCGGGACAAGGAACACTGAAGCTTTCTTT
TRBV6-5	TRBJ1-1	NA	NA	CASSYSDGETEAFF	TGTGCCAGCAGTTACAGTGACGGGGAGACTGAAGCTTTCTTT
TRBV10-3	TRBJ2-7	TRBD1	few	CAISGGGQGDPGPSYEQYF	TGTGCCATCAGTGGGGGCGGACAGGGGGATCCGGGGCCTTCCTACGAGCAGTACTTC
TRBV20-1	TRBJ1-1	NA	many	CSARCDAFF	TGCAGTGCTAGGTGCGATGCTTTCTTT
TRBV9	TRBJ1-6	NA	NA	CASRRGTYNSPLHF	TGTGCCAGCAGGCGGGGGACCTATAATTCACCCCTCCACTTT
TRBV20-1	TRBJ2-5	NA	many	CSARAHEETQYF	TGCAGTGCTAGAGCGCACGAAGAGACCCAGTACTTC
TRBV7-9	TRBJ1-1	TRBD1	NA	CASSDLGGGLMNTEAFF	TGTGCCAGCAGCGACTTAGGAGGGGGCCTTATGAACACTGAAGCTTTCTTT
TRBV6-5	TRBJ1-1	TRBD1	NA	CASSYGTVVNTEAFF	TGTGCCAGCAGTTACGGGACAGTAGTCAACACTGAAGCTTTCTTT
TRBV12-3/TRBV12-4	TRBJ1-5	NA	few	CASSFVYGSATQPQHF	TGTGCCAGCAGTTTCGTGTACGGGTCGGCCACTCAGCCCCAGCATTTT
TRBV5-5	TRBJ1-4	NA	once	CASSPQVGGEEKLFF	TGTGCCAGCAGCCCCCAAGTCGGGGGTGAAGAAAAACTGTTTTTT
TRBV19	TRBJ1-1	NA	few	CASSIPPREAFF	TGTGCCAGTAGTATACCCCCCAGGGAAGCTTTCTTT
TRBV19	TRBJ1-6	NA	NA	CASSPPGQGGDSPLHF	TGTGCCAGTAGTCCCCCAGGGCAGGGAGGGGATTCACCCCTCCACTTT
TRBV7-9	TRBJ2-5	TRBD2	few	CASSSQSGGETQYF	TGTGCCAGCAGCTCACAAAGCGGGGGGGAGACCCAGTACTTC
TRBV19	TRBJ2-7	TRBD2	few	CASRGLAGEQYF	TGTGCCAGTAGGGGACTAGCGGGAGAGCAGTACTTC
TRBV20-1	TRBJ2-7	NA	many	CSATFYGYEQYF	TGCAGTGCTACATTTTACGGCTACGAGCAGTACTTC
TRBV5-1	TRBJ1-1	NA	NA	CASSSSGFLDTEAFF	TGCGCCAGCAGCTCTTCCGGATTTTTGGACACTGAAGCTTTCTTT
TRBV6-1	TRBJ1-2	NA	NA	CASTGVASEDNTF	TGTGCCAGCACGGGGGTGGCCTCGGAGGACAATACCTTC
TRBV7-9	TRBJ1-4	NA	many	CASSLSATNEKLFF	TGTGCCAGCAGCTTATCTGCAACTAATGAAAAACTGTTTTTT
TRBV19	TRBJ2-5	NA	NA	CASTTPSEETQYF	TGTGCCAGTACCACACCCAGCGAAGAGACCCAGTACTTC
TRBV2	TRBJ1-1	NA	few	CAPKRGPWVNTEAFF	TGTGCCCCGAAGCGGGGGCCCTGGGTGAACACTGAAGCTTTCTTT
TRBV7-2	TRBJ1-1	NA	few	CASSWGLVWNTEAFF	TGTGCCAGCAGTTGGGGACTGGTATGGAACACTGAAGCTTTCTTT
TRBV29-1	TRBJ2-7	TRBD1	NA	CSVGQGAEQYF	TGCAGCGTTGGGCAGGGGGCCGAGCAGTACTTC